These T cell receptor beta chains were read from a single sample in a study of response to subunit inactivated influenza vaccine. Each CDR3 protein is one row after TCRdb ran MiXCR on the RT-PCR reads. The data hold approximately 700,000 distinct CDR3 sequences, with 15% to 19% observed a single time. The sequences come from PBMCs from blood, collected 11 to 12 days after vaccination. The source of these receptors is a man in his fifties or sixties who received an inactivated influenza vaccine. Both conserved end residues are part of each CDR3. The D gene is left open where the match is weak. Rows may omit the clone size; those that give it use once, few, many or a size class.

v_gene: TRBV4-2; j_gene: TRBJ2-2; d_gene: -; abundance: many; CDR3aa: CASSQVPGQQTGELFF; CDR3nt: TGTGCCAGCAGCCAAGTCCCGGGACAACAGACCGGGGAGCTGTTTTTT
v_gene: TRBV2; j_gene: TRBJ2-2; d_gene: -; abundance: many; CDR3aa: CASSTGTNTGELFF; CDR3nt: TGTGCCAGCAGTACAGGCACGAACACCGGGGAGCTGTTTTTT
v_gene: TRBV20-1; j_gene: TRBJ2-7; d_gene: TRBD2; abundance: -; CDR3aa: CSAPHSGGASSYEQYF; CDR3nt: TGCAGTGCTCCGCACAGCGGGGGGGCCAGCTCCTACGAGCAGTACTTC
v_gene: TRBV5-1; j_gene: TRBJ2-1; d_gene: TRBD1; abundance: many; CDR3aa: CASSFPGQGDEQFF; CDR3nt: TGCGCCAGCAGCTTCCCGGGACAGGGGGATGAGCAGTTCTTC
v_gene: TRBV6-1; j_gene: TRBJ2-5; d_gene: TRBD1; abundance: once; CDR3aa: CASSEYRGLYEETQYF; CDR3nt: TGTGCCAGCAGTGAATACAGGGGTCTATACGAAGAGACCCAGTACTTC
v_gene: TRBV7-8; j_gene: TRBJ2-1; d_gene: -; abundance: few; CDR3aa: CASSLGGGTVYNEQFF; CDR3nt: TGTGCCAGCAGCTTAGGAGGCGGGACAGTGTACAATGAGCAGTTCTTC
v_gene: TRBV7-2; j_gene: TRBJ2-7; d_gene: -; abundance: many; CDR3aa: CASSFYASSYEQYF; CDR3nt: TGTGCCAGCAGCTTCTACGCTTCGTCCTACGAGCAGTACTTC
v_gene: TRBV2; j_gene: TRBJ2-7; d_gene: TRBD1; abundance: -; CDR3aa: CAIRGRPYEQYF; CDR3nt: TGTGCCATCAGGGGGCGGCCCTACGAGCAGTACTTC
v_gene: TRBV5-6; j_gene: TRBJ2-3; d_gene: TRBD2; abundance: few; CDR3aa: CASSPRLAGVADTQYF; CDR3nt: TGTGCCAGCAGCCCCAGGTTAGCGGGGGTGGCAGATACGCAGTATTTT
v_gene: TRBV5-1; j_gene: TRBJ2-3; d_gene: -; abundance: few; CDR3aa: CASSLAAGHRDTQYF; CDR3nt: TGCGCCAGCAGCTTGGCCGCGGGACATCGAGATACGCAGTATTTT
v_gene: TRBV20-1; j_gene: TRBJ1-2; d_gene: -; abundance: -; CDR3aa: CSAPVGSGITIRYTF; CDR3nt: TGCAGTGCTCCGGTGGGGTCAGGGATAACTATTCGCTACACCTTC
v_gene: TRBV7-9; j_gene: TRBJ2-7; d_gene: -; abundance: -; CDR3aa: CASSVPGLHEQYF; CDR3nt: TGTGCCAGCAGCGTCCCGGGGCTCCACGAGCAGTACTTC
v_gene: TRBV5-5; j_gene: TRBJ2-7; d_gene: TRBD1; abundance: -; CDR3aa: CASNTLTGSYEQYF; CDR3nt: TGTGCCAGCAACACACTGACAGGGTCCTACGAGCAGTACTTC
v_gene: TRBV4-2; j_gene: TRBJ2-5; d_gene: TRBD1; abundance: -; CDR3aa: CASSQDPTLGGMGTQYF; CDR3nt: TGTGCCAGCAGCCAAGATCCCACCCTAGGGGGCATGGGGACCCAGTACTTC
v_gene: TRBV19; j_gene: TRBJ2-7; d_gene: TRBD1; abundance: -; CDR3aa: CASSRTTGYPYEQYF; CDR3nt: TGTGCCAGTAGTAGAACGACAGGGTATCCCTACGAGCAGTACTTC
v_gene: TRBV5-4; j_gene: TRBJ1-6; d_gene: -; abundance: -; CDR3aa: CASSLDGGWYSPLHF; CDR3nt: TGTGCCAGCAGCTTGGATGGGGGCTGGTATTCACCCCTCCACTTT
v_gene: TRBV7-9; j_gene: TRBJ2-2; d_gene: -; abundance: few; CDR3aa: CASSLMVSGELFF; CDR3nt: TGTGCCAGCAGCTTAATGGTCTCCGGGGAGCTGTTTTTT
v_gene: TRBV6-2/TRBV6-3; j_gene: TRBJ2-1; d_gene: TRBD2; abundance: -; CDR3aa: CATAGGSYNEQFF; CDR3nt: TGTGCCACGGCGGGAGGGTCCTACAATGAGCAGTTCTTC
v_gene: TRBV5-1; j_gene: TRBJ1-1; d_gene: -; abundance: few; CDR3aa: CASSEGRKNTEAFF; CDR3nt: TGCGCCAGCAGCGAGGGACGGAAGAACACTGAAGCTTTCTTT
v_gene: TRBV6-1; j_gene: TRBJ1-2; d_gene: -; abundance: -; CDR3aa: CASSSTATRTEANYGYTF; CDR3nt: TGTGCCAGCAGCTCCACCGCCACTCGGACAGAAGCTAACTATGGCTACACCTTC
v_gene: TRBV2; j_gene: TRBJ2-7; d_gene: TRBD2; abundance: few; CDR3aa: CASRTGGGSYEQYF; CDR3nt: TGTGCCAGCAGGACCGGGGGGGGCTCCTACGAGCAGTACTTC
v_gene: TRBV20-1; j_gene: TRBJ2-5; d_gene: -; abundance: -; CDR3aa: CSARDLTSSQETQYF; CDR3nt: TGCAGTGCTAGGGATCTTACTAGCAGCCAAGAGACCCAGTACTTC
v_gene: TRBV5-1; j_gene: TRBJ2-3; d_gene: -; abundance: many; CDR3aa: CASSLSLGGTDTQYF; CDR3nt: TGCGCCAGCAGCTTATCTCTGGGGGGCACAGATACGCAGTATTTT
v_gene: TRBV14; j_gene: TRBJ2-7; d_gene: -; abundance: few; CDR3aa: CASSQDLHLLDF; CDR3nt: TGTGCCAGCAGCCAAGATTTACACCTCTTGGACTTC
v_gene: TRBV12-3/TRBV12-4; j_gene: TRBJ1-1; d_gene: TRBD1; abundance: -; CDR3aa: CASRGTGGTTEAFF; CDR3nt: TGTGCCAGCAGGGGGACAGGAGGAACTACTGAAGCTTTCTTT
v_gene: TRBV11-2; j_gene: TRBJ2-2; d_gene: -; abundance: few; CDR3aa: CASRSVRTGYGGELFF; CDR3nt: TGTGCCAGCAGATCCGTCCGAACGGGTTATGGCGGGGAGCTGTTTTTT
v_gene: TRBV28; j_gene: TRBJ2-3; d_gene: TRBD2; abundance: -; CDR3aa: CASSFGGRGTRTSTDTQYF; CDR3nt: TGTGCCAGCAGTTTCGGCGGGAGAGGGACCCGGACTAGCACAGATACGCAGTATTTT
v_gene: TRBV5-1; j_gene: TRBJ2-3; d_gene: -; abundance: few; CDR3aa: CASRPGQPTDTQYF; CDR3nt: TGCGCCAGCAGACCCGGACAGCCCACAGATACGCAGTATTTT
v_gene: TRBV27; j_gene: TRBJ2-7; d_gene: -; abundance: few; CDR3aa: CASRNRGEGQYF; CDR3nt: TGTGCCAGCAGAAATCGAGGGGAAGGGCAGTACTTC
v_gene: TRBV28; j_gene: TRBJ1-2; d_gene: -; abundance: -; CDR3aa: CASSPRGMNYGYTF; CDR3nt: TGTGCCAGCAGTCCCCGGGGGATGAACTATGGCTACACCTTC
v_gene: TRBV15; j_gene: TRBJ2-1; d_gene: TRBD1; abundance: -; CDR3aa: CATSRAQTGGRFNEQFF; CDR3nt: TGTGCCACCAGCAGAGCCCAAACAGGGGGCAGGTTCAATGAGCAGTTCTTC
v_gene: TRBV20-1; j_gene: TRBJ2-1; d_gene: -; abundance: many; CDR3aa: CSARVVVVSWDSYNEQFF; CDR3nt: TGCAGTGCTAGAGTCGTAGTTGTTAGCTGGGACTCCTACAATGAGCAGTTCTTC
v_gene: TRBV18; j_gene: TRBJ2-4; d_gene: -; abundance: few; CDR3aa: CASSPGKSSLNIQYF; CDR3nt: TGTGCCAGCTCACCCGGTAAATCGTCGCTTAACATTCAGTACTTC
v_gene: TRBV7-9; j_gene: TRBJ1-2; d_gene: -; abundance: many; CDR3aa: CASSFRRLGGYTF; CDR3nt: TGTGCCAGCAGCTTTAGGCGCCTGGGGGGCTACACCTTC
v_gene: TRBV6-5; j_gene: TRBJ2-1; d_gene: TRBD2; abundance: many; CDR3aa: CASSSRSLAGSNEQFF; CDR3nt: TGTGCCAGCAGTTCTCGGTCACTAGCGGGATCGAATGAGCAGTTCTTC
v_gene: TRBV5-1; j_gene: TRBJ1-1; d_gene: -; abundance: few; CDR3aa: CASSREGGTTEAFF; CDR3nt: TGCGCCAGCAGCAGGGAGGGGGGGACCACTGAAGCTTTCTTT
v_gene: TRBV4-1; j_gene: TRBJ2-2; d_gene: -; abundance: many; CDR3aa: CASSHVAVNTGELFF; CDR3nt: TGCGCCAGCAGCCATGTAGCGGTGAACACCGGGGAGCTGTTTTTT
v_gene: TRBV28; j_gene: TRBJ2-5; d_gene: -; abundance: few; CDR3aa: CASYSTGKGETQYF; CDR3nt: TGTGCCAGCTATTCTACAGGGAAGGGAGAGACCCAGTACTTC
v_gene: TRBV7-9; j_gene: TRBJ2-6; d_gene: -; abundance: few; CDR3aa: CASSAPGAGANVLTF; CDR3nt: TGTGCCAGCAGCGCACCGGGCGCTGGGGCCAACGTCCTGACTTTC
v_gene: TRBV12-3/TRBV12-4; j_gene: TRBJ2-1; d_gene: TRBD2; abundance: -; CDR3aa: CASSFLAGGLRDEQFF; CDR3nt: TGTGCCAGCAGTTTTTTAGCGGGGGGGCTTAGGGATGAGCAGTTCTTC